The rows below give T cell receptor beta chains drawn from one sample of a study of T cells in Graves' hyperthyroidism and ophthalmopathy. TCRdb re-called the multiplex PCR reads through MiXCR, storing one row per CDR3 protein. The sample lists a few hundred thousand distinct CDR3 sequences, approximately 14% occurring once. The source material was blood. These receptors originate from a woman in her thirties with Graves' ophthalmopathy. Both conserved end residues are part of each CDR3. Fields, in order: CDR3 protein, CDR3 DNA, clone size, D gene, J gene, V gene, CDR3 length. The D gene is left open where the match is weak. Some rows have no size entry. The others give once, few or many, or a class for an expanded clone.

CDR3 protein: CSSDGLAGTQYF
CDR3 DNA: TGCAGCTCTGATGGACTAGCGGGGACCCAGTACTTC
clone size: .
D gene: TRBD2
J gene: TRBJ2-5
V gene: TRBV29-1
CDR3 length: 12

CDR3 protein: CSARDQTLSENYGYTF
CDR3 DNA: TGCAGTGCTAGAGATCAAACTCTCTCGGAGAACTATGGCTACACCTTC
clone size: many
D gene: .
J gene: TRBJ1-2
V gene: TRBV20-1
CDR3 length: 16

CDR3 protein: CASGLNGNEQFF
CDR3 DNA: TGTGCTAGTGGTTTGAACGGCAATGAGCAGTTCTTC
clone size: .
D gene: .
J gene: TRBJ2-1
V gene: TRBV12-5
CDR3 length: 12

CDR3 protein: CASSLHRGDNEQFF
CDR3 DNA: TGTGCCAGCAGTTTACACAGGGGGGACAATGAGCAGTTCTTC
clone size: many
D gene: TRBD1
J gene: TRBJ2-1
V gene: TRBV12-3/TRBV12-4
CDR3 length: 14

CDR3 protein: CASRFLATYGYTF
CDR3 DNA: TGTGCCAGCAGGTTCTTGGCGACCTATGGCTACACCTTC
clone size: many
D gene: .
J gene: TRBJ1-2
V gene: TRBV2
CDR3 length: 13

CDR3 protein: CASSQAGRGRNTEAFF
CDR3 DNA: TGCGCCAGCAGCCAAGCAGGCAGGGGAAGGAACACTGAAGCTTTCTTT
clone size: .
D gene: .
J gene: TRBJ1-1
V gene: TRBV4-1
CDR3 length: 16

CDR3 protein: CASSVSSYEQYF
CDR3 DNA: TGTGCCAGCAGTGTTTCTTCCTACGAGCAGTACTTC
clone size: many
D gene: .
J gene: TRBJ2-7
V gene: TRBV2
CDR3 length: 12

CDR3 protein: CASSPKDFSGNTIYF
CDR3 DNA: TGTGCCAGCTCACCCAAGGATTTCTCTGGAAACACCATATATTTT
clone size: many
D gene: .
J gene: TRBJ1-3
V gene: TRBV18
CDR3 length: 15

CDR3 protein: CASSPSTSSYNEQFF
CDR3 DNA: TGTGCCAGCAGCCCGTCCACGAGCTCCTACAATGAGCAGTTCTTC
clone size: many
D gene: .
J gene: TRBJ2-1
V gene: TRBV11-3
CDR3 length: 15

CDR3 protein: CASSQVFIQQETQYF
CDR3 DNA: TGTGCCAGCAGCCAAGTTTTTATCCAGCAGGAGACCCAGTACTTC
clone size: many
D gene: .
J gene: TRBJ2-5
V gene: TRBV3-1
CDR3 length: 15

CDR3 protein: CASSQHPQETQYF
CDR3 DNA: TGTGCCAGCAGCCAACACCCCCAAGAGACCCAGTACTTC
clone size: .
D gene: .
J gene: TRBJ2-5
V gene: TRBV14
CDR3 length: 13

CDR3 protein: CSVEGGGPPGNEQFF
CDR3 DNA: TGCAGCGTTGAAGGGGGAGGGCCTCCTGGCAATGAGCAGTTCTTC
clone size: few
D gene: TRBD2
J gene: TRBJ2-1
V gene: TRBV29-1
CDR3 length: 15

CDR3 protein: CASSSSGQGLEKLFF
CDR3 DNA: TGTGCCAGCAGTTCATCGGGACAGGGGTTAGAAAAACTGTTTTTT
clone size: many
D gene: TRBD1
J gene: TRBJ1-4
V gene: TRBV6-1
CDR3 length: 15

CDR3 protein: CASSLELAGTDTQYF
CDR3 DNA: TGCGCCAGCAGCTTGGAACTAGCTGGCACAGATACGCAGTATTTT
clone size: many
D gene: .
J gene: TRBJ2-3
V gene: TRBV5-1
CDR3 length: 15

CDR3 protein: CASSFRAFPAARVWNTEAFF
CDR3 DNA: TGTGCCAGCAGTTTCCGGGCCTTCCCGGCGGCCCGGGTATGGAACACTGAAGCTTTCTTT
clone size: many
D gene: .
J gene: TRBJ1-1
V gene: TRBV27
CDR3 length: 20

CDR3 protein: CASRQTGLAGGGVTDTQYF
CDR3 DNA: TGTGCCAGCAGACAGACCGGACTAGCGGGGGGGGGGGTCACAGATACGCAGTATTTT
clone size: .
D gene: TRBD2
J gene: TRBJ2-3
V gene: TRBV6-2/TRBV6-3
CDR3 length: 19

CDR3 protein: CSAFTGANTEAFF
CDR3 DNA: TGCAGTGCCTTTACAGGGGCTAACACTGAAGCTTTCTTT
clone size: many
D gene: TRBD1
J gene: TRBJ1-1
V gene: TRBV20-1
CDR3 length: 13

CDR3 protein: CASSLYDRDQPQHF
CDR3 DNA: TGTGCCAGCAGTCTTTACGACAGGGACCAGCCCCAGCATTTT
clone size: many
D gene: TRBD1
J gene: TRBJ1-5
V gene: TRBV28
CDR3 length: 14

CDR3 protein: CASSSRTAFSEQYF
CDR3 DNA: TGTGCCAGCAGTTCCCGGACAGCTTTTTCGGAGCAGTACTTC
clone size: many
D gene: .
J gene: TRBJ2-7
V gene: TRBV27
CDR3 length: 14

CDR3 protein: CASSTPGLAGSGDTDTQYF
CDR3 DNA: TGTGCCAGCAGCACCCCCGGACTAGCGGGGTCGGGGGACACAGATACGCAGTATTTT
clone size: many
D gene: TRBD2
J gene: TRBJ2-3
V gene: TRBV5-8
CDR3 length: 19

CDR3 protein: CASSETVRTLAGKDEQYF
CDR3 DNA: TGTGCCAGCAGTGAGACTGTCAGGACGCTAGCGGGGAAAGACGAGCAGTACTTC
clone size: many
D gene: TRBD2
J gene: TRBJ2-7
V gene: TRBV6-1
CDR3 length: 18

CDR3 protein: CASTKTRGTGANEQFF
CDR3 DNA: TGTGCCAGCACCAAAACACGGGGGACAGGAGCTAATGAGCAGTTCTTC
clone size: many
D gene: TRBD1
J gene: TRBJ2-1
V gene: TRBV6-1
CDR3 length: 16

CDR3 protein: CASSPYSGTGYNEQFF
CDR3 DNA: TGTGCCAGCAGCCCCTACTCCGGGACAGGATACAATGAGCAGTTCTTC
clone size: many
D gene: TRBD1
J gene: TRBJ2-1
V gene: TRBV13
CDR3 length: 16

CDR3 protein: CSAPDRAFSYEQYF
CDR3 DNA: TGCAGTGCGCCTGACAGGGCCTTTTCCTACGAGCAGTACTTC
clone size: many
D gene: TRBD1
J gene: TRBJ2-7
V gene: TRBV20-1
CDR3 length: 14

CDR3 protein: CASSIPRRGCEQYF
CDR3 DNA: TGTGCCAGCAGTATCCCCCGCAGGGGTTGCGAGCAGTACTTC
clone size: many
D gene: .
J gene: TRBJ2-7
V gene: TRBV28
CDR3 length: 14

CDR3 protein: CSARDRQGTYEQHF
CDR3 DNA: TGCAGTGCTAGAGACCGGCAGGGAACCTACGAGCAGCACTTC
clone size: many
D gene: .
J gene: TRBJ2-7
V gene: TRBV20-1
CDR3 length: 14

CDR3 protein: CARGLAGGTNTQYF
CDR3 DNA: TGTGCCAGGGGCTTAGCGGGGGGCACTAATACGCAGTATTTT
clone size: many
D gene: TRBD2
J gene: TRBJ2-3
V gene: TRBV2
CDR3 length: 14

CDR3 protein: CSASPGLAGGNEQFF
CDR3 DNA: TGCAGTGCTAGCCCGGGTTTAGCGGGGGGGAATGAGCAGTTCTTC
clone size: many
D gene: TRBD2
J gene: TRBJ2-1
V gene: TRBV20-1
CDR3 length: 15

CDR3 protein: CASSPRTGSSYNEQFF
CDR3 DNA: TGTGCCAGTAGTCCTAGGACGGGTAGCTCCTACAATGAGCAGTTCTTC
clone size: few
D gene: .
J gene: TRBJ2-1
V gene: TRBV19
CDR3 length: 16

CDR3 protein: CATRTVYEQYF
CDR3 DNA: TGTGCCACCAGGACAGTCTACGAGCAGTACTTC
clone size: .
D gene: .
J gene: TRBJ2-7
V gene: TRBV28
CDR3 length: 11

CDR3 protein: CASSQMLNTEAFF
CDR3 DNA: TGCGCCAGCAGCCAGATGTTAAACACTGAAGCTTTCTTT
clone size: many
D gene: .
J gene: TRBJ1-1
V gene: TRBV4-1
CDR3 length: 13

CDR3 protein: CASIRTGNTEAFF
CDR3 DNA: TGCGCCAGCATTCGGACGGGGAACACTGAAGCTTTCTTT
clone size: few
D gene: .
J gene: TRBJ1-1
V gene: TRBV10-2
CDR3 length: 13

CDR3 protein: CASSQDRGAEKLFF
CDR3 DNA: TGTGCCAGCAGCCAGGACAGGGGAGCTGAAAAACTGTTTTTT
clone size: .
D gene: TRBD1
J gene: TRBJ1-4
V gene: TRBV27
CDR3 length: 14

CDR3 protein: CSARDRSGQGPDTQCF
CDR3 DNA: TGCAGTGCTAGAGATCGGTCGGGACAGGGCCCAGATACGCAGTGTTTT
clone size: many
D gene: TRBD1
J gene: TRBJ2-3
V gene: TRBV20-1
CDR3 length: 16

CDR3 protein: CASREETETNEKLFF
CDR3 DNA: TGTGCCAGCAGGGAAGAGACAGAGACTAATGAAAAACTGTTTTTT
clone size: many
D gene: .
J gene: TRBJ1-4
V gene: TRBV7-8
CDR3 length: 15

CDR3 protein: CASSLSGGHNSPLHF
CDR3 DNA: TGTGCCAGCAGTTTATCGGGGGGCCATAATTCACCCCTCCACTTT
clone size: many
D gene: .
J gene: TRBJ1-6
V gene: TRBV12-3/TRBV12-4
CDR3 length: 15

CDR3 protein: CSARAWAAGYTF
CDR3 DNA: TGCAGTGCTAGAGCGTGGGCGGCGGGCTACACCTTC
clone size: .
D gene: .
J gene: TRBJ1-2
V gene: TRBV20-1
CDR3 length: 12

CDR3 protein: CASSLVPSGNTDTQYF
CDR3 DNA: TGCGCCAGCAGCTTGGTTCCTAGCGGCAACACAGATACGCAGTATTTT
clone size: many
D gene: TRBD2
J gene: TRBJ2-3
V gene: TRBV5-1
CDR3 length: 16

CDR3 protein: CASSLKTAINTEAFF
CDR3 DNA: TGTGCCAGCAGTTTGAAGACGGCAATAAACACTGAAGCTTTCTTT
clone size: .
D gene: .
J gene: TRBJ1-1
V gene: TRBV28
CDR3 length: 15

CDR3 protein: CASSLVGGLSYNEQFF
CDR3 DNA: TGTGCCAGCAGCTTGGTTGGAGGACTCTCCTACAATGAGCAGTTCTTC
clone size: many
D gene: .
J gene: TRBJ2-1
V gene: TRBV5-6
CDR3 length: 16

CDR3 protein: CASSDRDRGTSTDTQYF
CDR3 DNA: TGTGCCAGCAGCGACCGGGACAGGGGAACTAGCACAGATACGCAGTATTTT
clone size: many
D gene: TRBD1
J gene: TRBJ2-3
V gene: TRBV13
CDR3 length: 17

CDR3 protein: CASTPRLSTDTQYF
CDR3 DNA: TGTGCCAGCACCCCGCGCCTAAGCACAGATACGCAGTATTTT
clone size: few
D gene: .
J gene: TRBJ2-3
V gene: TRBV12-3/TRBV12-4
CDR3 length: 14

CDR3 protein: CSARGLAGVEQYF
CDR3 DNA: TGCAGTGCTAGAGGCTTAGCGGGGGTCGAGCAGTACTTC
clone size: .
D gene: TRBD2
J gene: TRBJ2-7
V gene: TRBV20-1
CDR3 length: 13

CDR3 protein: CSARGVGDSAPNYGYTF
CDR3 DNA: TGCAGTGCTAGAGGAGTGGGGGACAGCGCCCCTAACTATGGCTACACCTTC
clone size: many
D gene: TRBD1
J gene: TRBJ1-2
V gene: TRBV20-1
CDR3 length: 17

CDR3 protein: CSARETGTGPTEAFF
CDR3 DNA: TGCAGTGCTAGGGAGACCGGGACAGGGCCCACTGAAGCTTTCTTT
clone size: many
D gene: TRBD1
J gene: TRBJ1-1
V gene: TRBV20-1
CDR3 length: 15

CDR3 protein: CASSLDISTQYF
CDR3 DNA: TGTGCCAGCAGCTTAGATATATCTACGCAGTATTTT
clone size: many
D gene: .
J gene: TRBJ2-3
V gene: TRBV7-2
CDR3 length: 12

CDR3 protein: CASSQTQGRSQPQHF
CDR3 DNA: TGTGCCAGCAGCCAAACACAGGGGCGAAGTCAGCCCCAGCATTTT
clone size: few
D gene: TRBD1
J gene: TRBJ1-5
V gene: TRBV28
CDR3 length: 15

CDR3 protein: CASSYRGSLLYERYF
CDR3 DNA: TGTGCCAGCAGTTACCGGGGTAGTCTTCTCTACGAGCGGTACTTC
clone size: .
D gene: .
J gene: TRBJ2-7
V gene: TRBV6-6
CDR3 length: 15

CDR3 protein: CASSFGQKYEQYF
CDR3 DNA: TGTGCCAGCAGCTTTGGGCAAAAGTACGAGCAGTACTTC
clone size: many
D gene: .
J gene: TRBJ2-7
V gene: TRBV7-9
CDR3 length: 13

CDR3 protein: CSANRGLALDTQYF
CDR3 DNA: TGCAGTGCTAACCGGGGACTAGCCCTGGATACGCAGTATTTT
clone size: .
D gene: TRBD2
J gene: TRBJ2-3
V gene: TRBV20-1
CDR3 length: 14